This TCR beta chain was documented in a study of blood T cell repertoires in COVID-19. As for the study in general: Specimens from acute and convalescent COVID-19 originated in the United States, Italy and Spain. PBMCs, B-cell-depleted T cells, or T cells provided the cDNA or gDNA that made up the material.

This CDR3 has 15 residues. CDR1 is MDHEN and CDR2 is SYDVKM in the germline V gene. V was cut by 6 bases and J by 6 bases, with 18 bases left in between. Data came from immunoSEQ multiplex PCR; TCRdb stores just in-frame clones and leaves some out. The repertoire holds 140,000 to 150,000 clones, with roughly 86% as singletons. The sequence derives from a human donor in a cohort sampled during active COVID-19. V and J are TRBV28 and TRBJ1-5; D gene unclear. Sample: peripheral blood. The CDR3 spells CASSPPPGSVQPQHF. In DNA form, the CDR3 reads TGTGCCAGCAGCCCTCCCCCGGGGTCCGTTCAGCCCCAGCATTTT.